This T cell receptor beta chain is from a study of beta chain features in type 1 diabetes. General study points: There was a moderate but significant shortening of TCRB CDR3s in all four CD4+ subsets of Type 1 diabetes patients.

This clone was counted only a few times. Its antigen remains unknown. Expressed TCRB transcripts were sequenced, since all the RNA that had been isolated was reverse transcribed. Sequenced by immunoSEQ multiplex PCR; TCRdb stores in-frame clones only, minus some. The profile shows about 160,000 clones, about 9% of them singletons. Trimming shortened V by 9 bases and J by 9 bases, and 16 bases separated the two germline ends. The CDR3 has 12 amino acids. Germline V gene sequence: CDR1 SGHRS, CDR2 YFSETQ. Without exception, sorted populations had purity beyond 95%. The source material was central memory CD4+ T cells from blood. This chain connects TRBV5-1 to TRBJ1-5; TRBD1 might be the D (6 bases). This sequence was found in a woman aged 18-30 years with type 1 diabetes. The CDR3 reads CATQGGGWPQHF. The DNA of the CDR3 is TGCGCCACCCAAGGGGGGGGATGGCCCCAGCATTTT.